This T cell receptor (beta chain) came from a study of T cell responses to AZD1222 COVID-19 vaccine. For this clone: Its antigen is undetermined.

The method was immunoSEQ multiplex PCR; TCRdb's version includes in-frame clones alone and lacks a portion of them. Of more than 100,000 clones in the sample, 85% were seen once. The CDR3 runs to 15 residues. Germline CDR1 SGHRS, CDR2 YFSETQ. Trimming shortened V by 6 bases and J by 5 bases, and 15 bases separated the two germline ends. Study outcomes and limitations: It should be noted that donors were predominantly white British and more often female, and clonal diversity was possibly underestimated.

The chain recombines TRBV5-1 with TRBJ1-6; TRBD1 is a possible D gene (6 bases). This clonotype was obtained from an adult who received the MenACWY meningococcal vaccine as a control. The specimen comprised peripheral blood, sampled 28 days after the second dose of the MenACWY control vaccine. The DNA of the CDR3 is TGCGCCAGCACGGGGGGGCTTCGCGATAATTCACCCCTCCACTTT. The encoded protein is CASTGGLRDNSPLHF. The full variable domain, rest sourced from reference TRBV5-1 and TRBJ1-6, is KAGVTQTPRYLIKTRGQQVTLSCSPISGHRSVSWYQQTPGQGLQFLFEYFSETQRNKGNFPGRFSGRQFSNSRSEMNVSTLELGDSALYLCASTGGLRDNSPLHFGNGTRLTVT.